The rows below give T cell receptor beta chains drawn from one sample of a study of cytomegalovirus exposure and HLA in healthy donors. Repertoires were generated with immunoSEQ multiplex PCR, while TCRdb's copy carries only in-frame clones and drops some. The repertoire holds some 87,000 clones, with around four fifths as singletons. Sample: PBMCs. All receptors come from a man aged 50-59 years in good health and CMV-seropositive. The CDR3 runs from the conserved cysteine through the conserved F or W. Fields, in order: J gene, D gene, clone size, V gene, CDR3 protein, CDR3 DNA. D genes are given only for firm matches. Some rows mark clone size as missing; the rest say once, few, many or name a class of expanded clone.

TRBJ2-2	-	few	TRBV4-1	CASSQDPVNTGELFF	TGCGCCAGCAGCCAAGATCCGGTTAACACCGGGGAGCTGTTTTTT
TRBJ1-6	-	-	TRBV2	CASSETGGPLHF	TGTGCCAGCAGTGAAACGGGGGGACCCCTCCACTTT
TRBJ1-2	-	-	TRBV7-2	CASSLGASSGFNYGYTF	TGTGCCAGCAGCTTAGGTGCATCGTCAGGCTTTAACTATGGCTACACCTTC
TRBJ2-6	-	-	TRBV19	CASSEQGLEANVLTF	TGTGCCAGTAGTGAACAGGGCCTCGAGGCCAACGTCCTGACTTTC
TRBJ1-3	-	-	TRBV5-1	CASSLQPSGNTIYF	TGCGCCAGCAGCCTACAGCCCTCTGGAAACACCATATATTTT
TRBJ2-3	-	-	TRBV7-2	CASSYYGTYTDTQYF	TGTGCCAGCAGCTACTACGGGACTTACACAGATACGCAGTATTTT
TRBJ2-1	-	-	TRBV6-5	CASTTGSYNEQFF	TGTGCCAGCACCACAGGGTCCTACAATGAGCAGTTCTTC
TRBJ1-1	TRBD1	-	TRBV4-3	CASSQEGGRVNTEAFF	TGCGCCAGCAGCCAAGAAGGGGGCAGGGTGAACACTGAAGCTTTCTTT
TRBJ2-1	TRBD2	-	TRBV9	CASTMGTSPYNEQFF	TGTGCCAGCACCATGGGGACTAGTCCCTACAATGAGCAGTTCTTC
TRBJ1-5	TRBD1	-	TRBV5-5	CASSLLGGDQPQHF	TGTGCCAGCAGCTTGTTAGGGGGCGATCAGCCCCAGCATTTT
TRBJ2-3	-	-	TRBV5-1	CASSPKGPDTQYF	TGCGCCAGCAGCCCTAAGGGGCCAGATACGCAGTATTTT
TRBJ2-3	-	-	TRBV9	CASTRGASTDTQYF	TGTGCCAGCACCCGGGGGGCGAGCACAGATACGCAGTATTTT
TRBJ2-1	TRBD2	-	TRBV4-1	CASSQGDLISLGLAGGYNEQFF	TGCGCCAGCAGCCAAGGCGACCTCATATCCCTTGGACTAGCGGGGGGATACAATGAGCAGTTCTTC
TRBJ2-7	TRBD2	-	TRBV19	CASNTYRDGGYEQYF	TGTGCCAGTAATACCTACCGGGACGGGGGGTACGAGCAGTACTTC
TRBJ2-1	TRBD1	few	TRBV6-1	CASSALPGTELSYNEQFF	TGTGCCAGCAGTGCTCTTCCCGGGACAGAACTATCCTACAATGAGCAGTTCTTC
TRBJ2-7	TRBD1	-	TRBV5-5	CASSSRGQGLVEQYF	TGTGCCAGCAGTTCCCGGGGACAGGGGCTGGTCGAGCAGTACTTC
TRBJ1-5	-	-	TRBV4-2	CASSQDMQGYGNQPQNF	TGTGCCAGCAGCCAAGATATGCAGGGGTACGGCAATCAGCCCCAGAATTTT
TRBJ2-3	-	-	TRBV6-1	CASIESGFYTDTQYF	TGTGCCAGCATCGAATCAGGGTTCTACACAGATACGCAGTATTTT